This T cell receptor (beta chain) originates from a study of T cell responses to AZD1222 COVID-19 vaccine (dated by TCRdb to about 2021). For the study in its entirety: A total of 230 to 250 trial participants underwent TCR sequencing, of whom 207 had received two doses of AZD1222 and around 25 had received two doses of the MenACWY control vaccine. Enrollment into the trials was organized by age into subgroups of 18-55, 56-69 and 70-plus years, and those subgroups contained roughly 140, 27 and 60 TCR-sequenced participants, respectively. Study-wide conclusions, independent of this receptor: Participants were mostly white British, with more females than males. The authors suggested clonal diversity may have been underestimated. Conclusions about previously exposed vaccinees were limited because only six AZD1222 recipients were SARS-CoV-2 seropositive at baseline. Vaccine-associated CD4 TCRs spanned the whole spike protein, with dominant responses in regions 160-218 and 743-854. Epitopes outside the regions mutated in the B.1.351 and B.1.1.7 variants were reportedly recognized by nearly half of the unique spike-specific TCRs. In the small 56-69-year group, the increase in depth fell short of significance, most likely because of low power. Because no day 14 peak-response samples were available, the repertoires could be characterized only after the peak T cell response. A significant rise in spike-specific TCR breadth and depth was observed after two AZD1222 doses relative to day 0 and relative to MenACWY recipients.

For this clone: Its binding antigen is unknown. Base qualities are not at hand, and no much larger clone is one base apart.

In the paper's terms, the time point label means: about 28 days (+/-7) after the second vaccine dose. AZD1222 recipients given second doses at about 4 weeks or at about 12 weeks were pooled, since spike-specific TCR depth and breadth were not found to differ between the two schedules. Vaccinee samples came from UK trials COV001 and COV002, including a single-blind randomized controlled phase 2/3 trial of AZD1222 (ChAdOx1 nCoV-19) in healthy adults. For TCRbeta chain sequencing, PBMC samples from trial participants were taken at day 0 and at day 28 after the second dose. Trimming costs V 0 bases and J 9 bases, and their ends lie 15 bases apart. The CDR3 spans 16 residues, from the cysteine through the phenylalanine. Only the CDR3 DNA is retained, 48 bases long and in frame from the first base. The germline V gene yields SGHTA for CDR1 and FQGNSA for CDR2. The CDR3 regions of human TCRbeta chains were analyzed by immunosequencing. From the authors' description of their analysis: TCRs in the repertoires were matched against a reference library of SARS-CoV-2-specific TCRs that had been generated with the MIRA antigen-specificity platform. Breadth meant the fraction of unique TCRs that were SARS-CoV-2-associated, whereas depth meant the fraction of total T cells that were SARS-CoV-2-associated. Using the MIRA data, each spike-specific TCR was assigned both to the spike region to which the TCR was reactive and to a CD4 or CD8 class. Log10-transformed breadth and depth values were compared by one-way ANOVA with Sidak's multiple comparisons tests. TCRdb provides this immuneACCESS table in a form limited to in-frame rearrangements. Some clones are lacking; in checked studies, under half of them reflect an unresolved V gene, and why the rest are absent is not known. The D gene and trimming were derived from the DNA, and the V and J assignments and clone size from that table. Recorded for this sample are roughly 150,000 clones; roughly nine tenths of them occurred a single time. The top ten clonotypes cover approximately 1.5% of the sample.

The rearrangement combines TRBV7-2 with TRBJ1-6, with the D segment identity uncertain. Source: peripheral blood, taken 28 days after the second AZD1222 dose. The TCR was taken from an adult who received the AZD1222 COVID-19 vaccine. The DNA sequence follows: TGTGCCAGCAGCTTAGCGATCGGCGGGGTGATTTCACCCCTCCACTTT. This encodes CASSLAIGGVISPLHF.